The present TCR beta chain was sequenced within a study of response to subunit inactivated influenza vaccine. Study findings and constraints: Authors suggested each seasonal influenza vaccination recruits few new T cells.

This clonotype was observed many times. Its antigen is still unknown. Germline CDR1 reads SQVTM; CDR2 reads ANQGSEA. J gave up 7 bases and V 7 bases, and 7 bases lay outside the gene matches. This CDR3 is built from 14 residues. TCRdb re-called the RT-PCR reads through MiXCR, storing one row per CDR3 protein. The sample holds a few hundred thousand distinct CDR3 sequences, 13% to 15% seen once. The TCR was taken from a man aged 50-60 years who received an inactivated influenza vaccine. V is TRBV29-1 and J is TRBJ2-1, with 13 bases aligning to TRBD2. Specimen: PBMCs from blood, collected 11 to 12 days after vaccination. The CDR3 here is CSAKGLAGTNEQFF. CDR3 nucleotide sequence: TGCAGCGCTAAGGGACTAGCGGGGACGAATGAGCAGTTCTTC.